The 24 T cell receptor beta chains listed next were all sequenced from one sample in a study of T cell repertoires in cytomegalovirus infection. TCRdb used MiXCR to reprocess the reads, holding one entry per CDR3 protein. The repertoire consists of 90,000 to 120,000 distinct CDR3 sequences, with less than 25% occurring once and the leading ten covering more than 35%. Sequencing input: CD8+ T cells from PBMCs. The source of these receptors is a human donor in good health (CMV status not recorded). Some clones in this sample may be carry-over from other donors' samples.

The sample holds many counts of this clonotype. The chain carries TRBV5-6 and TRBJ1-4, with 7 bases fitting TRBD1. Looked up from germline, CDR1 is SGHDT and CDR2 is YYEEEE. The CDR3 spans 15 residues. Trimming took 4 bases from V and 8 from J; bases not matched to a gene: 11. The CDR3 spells CASSRRDRWEEKLFF. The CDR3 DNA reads TGTGCCAGCAGCCGCCGGGACAGATGGGAAGAAAAACTGTTTTTT.

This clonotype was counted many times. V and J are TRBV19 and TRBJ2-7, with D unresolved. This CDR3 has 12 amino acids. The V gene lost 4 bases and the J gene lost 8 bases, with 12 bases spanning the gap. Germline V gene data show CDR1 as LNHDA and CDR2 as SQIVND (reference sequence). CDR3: CASSTGRNKQYF. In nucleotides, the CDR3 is TGTGCCAGTAGTACCGGACGGAACAAGCAGTACTTC.

The CDR3 coding sequence is TGCAGTGCTAGTGAGGGGATAAACTACGAGCAGTACTTC. Amino acid sequence: CSASEGINYEQYF. The chain recombines TRBV20-1 with TRBJ2-7; D is tentatively TRBD1 or TRBD2 (5 bases each). Germline V lookup: CDR1 DFQATT, CDR2 SNEGSKA (reference sequence). Trimming shortened V by 3 bases and J by 3 bases, and 12 bases separated the two germline ends. CDR3 length: 13 residues.

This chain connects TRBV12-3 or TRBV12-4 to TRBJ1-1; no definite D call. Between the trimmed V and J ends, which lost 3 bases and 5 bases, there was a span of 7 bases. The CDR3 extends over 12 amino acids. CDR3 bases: TGTGCCAGCAGTTTGTCCGCGACTGAAGCTTTCTTT. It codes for CASSLSATEAFF.

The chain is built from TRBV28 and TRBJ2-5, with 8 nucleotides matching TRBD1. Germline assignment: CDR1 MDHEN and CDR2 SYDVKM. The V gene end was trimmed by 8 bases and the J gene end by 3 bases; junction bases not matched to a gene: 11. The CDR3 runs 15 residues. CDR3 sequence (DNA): TGTGCCAGCGGGGACAGGTTAAAGGGGGAAGAGACCCAGTACTTC. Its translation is CASGDRLKGEETQYF.

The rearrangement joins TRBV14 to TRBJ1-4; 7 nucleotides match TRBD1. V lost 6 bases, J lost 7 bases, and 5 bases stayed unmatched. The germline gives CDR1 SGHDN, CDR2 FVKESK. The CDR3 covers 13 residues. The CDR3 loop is CASREQGTEKLFF. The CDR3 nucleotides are TGTGCCAGCAGGGAACAGGGGACTGAAAAACTGTTTTTT.

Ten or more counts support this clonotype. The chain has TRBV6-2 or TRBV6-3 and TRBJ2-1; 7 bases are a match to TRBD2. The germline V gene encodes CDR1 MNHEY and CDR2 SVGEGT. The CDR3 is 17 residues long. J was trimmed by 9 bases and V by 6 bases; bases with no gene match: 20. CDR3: CASSPPVLAARYGEQFF. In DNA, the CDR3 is TGTGCCAGCAGCCCCCCCGTCCTAGCGGCGCGCTACGGTGAGCAGTTCTTC.

CDR3 residues: CASSLLETQYF. CDR3 sequence (DNA): TGTGCCAGCAGCTTGTTGGAGACCCAGTACTTC. The chain couples TRBV5-6 to TRBJ2-5, with D unclear. V was shortened by 1 base and J by 5 bases, with 3 bases between the two germline ends. The CDR3 extends over 11 amino acids. CDR1 SGHDT and CDR2 YYEEEE come from the germline V gene.

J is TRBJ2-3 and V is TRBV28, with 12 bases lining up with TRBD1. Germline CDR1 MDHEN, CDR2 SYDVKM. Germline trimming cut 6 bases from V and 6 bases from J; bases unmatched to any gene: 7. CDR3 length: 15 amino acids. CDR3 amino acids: CASSAGTGGRDTQYF. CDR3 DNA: TGTGCCAGCAGCGCCGGGACAGGGGGCCGGGATACGCAGTATTTT.

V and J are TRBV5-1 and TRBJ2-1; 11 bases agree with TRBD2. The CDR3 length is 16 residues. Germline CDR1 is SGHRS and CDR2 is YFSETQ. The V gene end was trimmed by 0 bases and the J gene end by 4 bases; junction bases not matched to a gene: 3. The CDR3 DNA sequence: TGCGCCAGCAGCTTGGCGCCTAGCGGGGGGTACAATGAGCAGTTCTTC. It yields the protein CASSLAPSGGYNEQFF.

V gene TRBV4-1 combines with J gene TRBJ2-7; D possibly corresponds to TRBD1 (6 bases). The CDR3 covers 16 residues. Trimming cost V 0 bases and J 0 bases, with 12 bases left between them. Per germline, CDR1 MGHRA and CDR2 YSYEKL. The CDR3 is CASSQDRTESSYEQYF. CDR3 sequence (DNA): TGCGCCAGCAGCCAAGACAGGACAGAAAGCTCCTACGAGCAGTACTTC.

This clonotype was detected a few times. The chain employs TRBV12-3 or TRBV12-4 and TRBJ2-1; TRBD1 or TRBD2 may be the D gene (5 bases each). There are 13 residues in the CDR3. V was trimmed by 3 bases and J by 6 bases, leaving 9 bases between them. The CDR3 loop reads CASSLGPGNEQFF. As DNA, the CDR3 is TGTGCCAGCAGTTTGGGACCCGGCAATGAGCAGTTCTTC.

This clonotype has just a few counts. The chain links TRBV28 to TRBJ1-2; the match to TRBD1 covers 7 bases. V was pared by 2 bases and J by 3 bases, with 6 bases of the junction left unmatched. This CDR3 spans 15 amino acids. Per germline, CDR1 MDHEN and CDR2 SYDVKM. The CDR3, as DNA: TGTGCCAGCAGTTTAACCGGGACAGCTCACTATGGCTACACCTTC. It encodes CASSLTGTAHYGYTF.

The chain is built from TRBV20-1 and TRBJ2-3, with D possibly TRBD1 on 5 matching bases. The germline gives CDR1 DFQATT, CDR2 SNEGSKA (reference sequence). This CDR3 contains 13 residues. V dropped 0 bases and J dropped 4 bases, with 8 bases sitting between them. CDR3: CSARDIGADTQYF. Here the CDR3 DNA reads TGCAGTGCTAGAGATATAGGGGCAGATACGCAGTATTTT.

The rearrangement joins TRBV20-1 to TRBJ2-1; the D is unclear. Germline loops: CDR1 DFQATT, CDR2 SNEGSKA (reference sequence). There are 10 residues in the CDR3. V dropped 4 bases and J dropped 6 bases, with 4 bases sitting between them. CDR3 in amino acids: CSANTNEQFF. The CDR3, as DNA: TGCAGTGCTAATACCAATGAGCAGTTCTTC.

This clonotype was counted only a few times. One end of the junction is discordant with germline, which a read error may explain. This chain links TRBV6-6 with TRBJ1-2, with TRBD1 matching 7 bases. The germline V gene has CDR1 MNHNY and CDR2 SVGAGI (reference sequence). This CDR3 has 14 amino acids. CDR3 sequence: CASSYSGGADGYTF. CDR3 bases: TGTGCCAGCAGCTACTCAGGGGGGGCTGATGGCTACACCTTC.

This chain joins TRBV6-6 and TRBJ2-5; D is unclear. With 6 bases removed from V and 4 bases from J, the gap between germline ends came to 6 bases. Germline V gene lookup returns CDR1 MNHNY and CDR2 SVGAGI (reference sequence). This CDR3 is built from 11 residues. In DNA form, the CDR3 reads TGTGCCAGCAGGTGGGGAGAGACCCAGTACTTC. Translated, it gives CASRWGETQYF.

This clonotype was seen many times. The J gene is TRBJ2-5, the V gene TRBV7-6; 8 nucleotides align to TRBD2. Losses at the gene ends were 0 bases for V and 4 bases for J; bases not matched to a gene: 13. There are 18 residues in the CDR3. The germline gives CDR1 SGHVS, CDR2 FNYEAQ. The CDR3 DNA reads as TGTGCCAGCAGCTTAGCTGTCCGCTTAGCGGGGCAATTAGAGACCCAGTACTTC. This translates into CASSLAVRLAGQLETQYF.

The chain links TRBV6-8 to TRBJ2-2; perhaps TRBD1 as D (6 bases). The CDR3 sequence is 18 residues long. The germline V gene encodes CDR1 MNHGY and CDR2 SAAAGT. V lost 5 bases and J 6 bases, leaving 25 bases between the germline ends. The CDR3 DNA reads TGTGCCAGCAGTCCCCGGGCAGGCCTAGTAGGGACATCCGGGGAGCTGTTTTTT. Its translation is CASSPRAGLVGTSGELFF.

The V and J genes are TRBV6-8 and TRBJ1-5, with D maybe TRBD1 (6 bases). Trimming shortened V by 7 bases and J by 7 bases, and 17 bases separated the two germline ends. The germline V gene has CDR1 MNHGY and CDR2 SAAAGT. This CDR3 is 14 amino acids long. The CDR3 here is CASTQGGGGQPQHF. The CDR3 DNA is TGTGCCAGCACCCAAGGGGGGGGCGGGCAGCCCCAGCATTTT.

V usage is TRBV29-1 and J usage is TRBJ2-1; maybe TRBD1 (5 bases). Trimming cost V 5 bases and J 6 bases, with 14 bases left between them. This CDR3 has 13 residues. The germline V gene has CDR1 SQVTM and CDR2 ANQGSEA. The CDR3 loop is CSVRQRGVNEQFF. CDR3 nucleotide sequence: TGCAGCGTTCGACAGCGAGGCGTCAATGAGCAGTTCTTC.

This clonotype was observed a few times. The CDR3, as DNA: TGCAGTGCTAGCGGGGGGCCCTACGAGCAGTACTTC. Its translation is CSASGGPYEQYF. The chain links TRBV20-1 to TRBJ2-7; a weak D match, TRBD2 (7 bases). Trimming took off 3 bases at V and 2 bases at J, with 8 bases between the two ends. The CDR3 contains 12 residues. Germline V gene sequence: CDR1 DFQATT, CDR2 SNEGSKA (reference sequence).

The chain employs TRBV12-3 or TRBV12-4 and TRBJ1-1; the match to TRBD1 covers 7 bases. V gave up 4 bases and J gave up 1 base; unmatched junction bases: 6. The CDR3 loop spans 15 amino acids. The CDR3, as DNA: TGTGCCAGCAGTTCCTCAGGGGGTAGGAACACTGAAGCTTTCTTT. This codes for CASSSSGGRNTEAFF.

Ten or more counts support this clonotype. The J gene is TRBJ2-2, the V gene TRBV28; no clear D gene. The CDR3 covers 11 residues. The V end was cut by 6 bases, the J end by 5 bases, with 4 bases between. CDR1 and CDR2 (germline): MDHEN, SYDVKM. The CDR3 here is CASRFTGELFF. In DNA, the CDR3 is TGTGCCAGCAGGTTTACCGGGGAGCTGTTTTTT. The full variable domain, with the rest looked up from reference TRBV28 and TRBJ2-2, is DVKVTQSSRYLVKRTGEKVFLECVQDMDHENMFWYRQDPGLGLRLIYFSYDVKMKEKGDIPEGYSVSREKKERFSLILESASTNQTSMYLCASRFTGELFFGEGSRLTVL.